The sequence of this T cell receptor beta chain was determined in a study of blood T cell repertoires in COVID-19. Donors were grouped by their self-reported clinical history. Repertoires were generated with immunoSEQ multiplex PCR, while TCRdb's copy carries only in-frame clones and drops some. The repertoire consists of about 200,000 clones, with 89% occurring once and the leading ten covering about 8.1%. The specimen sequenced was PBMCs or T cells enriched from blood (not recorded which). This TCR derives from a woman under 30 who had recovered from COVID-19.

The chain's CDR3 is CASSGGAVYGYTF. The CDR3 coding sequence is TGTGCCAGCAGCGGGGGGGCCGTCTATGGCTACACCTTC. The chain combines TRBV3-1 (or the pseudogene TRBV3-2) with TRBJ1-2; D is perhaps TRBD1 (6 bases). Trimming stripped 5 bases from V and 4 bases from J, with 11 bases between. The CDR3 runs 13 residues. The V gene's germline CDR1 is LGHDT and CDR2 YNNKEL (reference sequence).